This entry lists 25 T cell receptor beta chains sequenced from one sample in a study of blood T cells in healthy people across ages. Combining a sample-barcoded 5' primer with a J-beta primer mix, a second PCR ran for roughly 7 to 11 cycles. TCRdb ran MiXCR on the 5' RACE reads and lists one entry per CDR3 protein. Here the sample spans 540,000 or so distinct CDR3 sequences, around 50% being singletons. Sequencing used blood. Every receptor here comes from an elderly man in good health.

Remarks on this clonotype: Germline and junction disagree at one end, which may indicate a read error. The V gene is TRBV5-1, the J gene TRBJ2-1; TRBD2 aligns across 12 bases. The germline V gene encodes CDR1 SGHRS and CDR2 YFSETQ. The CDR3 is 15 amino acids. The chain's CDR3 is CVSSPGLAGLNEQFF. The CDR3 DNA reads as TGCGTCAGCAGCCCGGGACTAGCGGGCCTCAATGAGCAGTTCTTC.

This clonotype was seen more than once but under ten times. The chain combines TRBV21-1 with TRBJ1-6. TRBV21-1 has pseudogene status. CDR3 length: 15 residues. The CDR3 spells CASSKIKKSNSPLHF. CDR3 nucleotide sequence: TGTGCCAGCAGCAAAATTAAGAAATCCAATTCACCCCTCCACTTT.

The rearrangement joins TRBV20-1 to TRBJ2-1; TRBD2 matches at 7 bases. CDR1 is DFQATT, CDR2 SNEGSKA, per germline (reference sequence). J lost 4 bases, V lost 3 bases, and 6 bases had no gene match. The CDR3 runs 14 residues. DNA for the CDR3: TGCAGTGCTAGGAACAGCGGGGTTTACAATGAGCAGTTCTTC. Amino acid sequence: CSARNSGVYNEQFF.

With respect to this clonotype: A read error may explain this, as a much larger clone is one base away. The chain combines TRBV5-1 with TRBJ2-1; 8 bases map to TRBD2. Germline V gene data show CDR1 as SGHRS and CDR2 as YFSETQ. Trimming took 7 bases from V and 0 from J; bases not matched to a gene: 12. This CDR3 comprises 17 residues. The CDR3 bases are TGCGCCAGCGGCTCGGATTCGGGGGGGGGCTCCTACAATGAGCAGTTCTTC. Translating it yields CASGSDSGGGSYNEQFF. The full variable domain, its missing parts supplied by reference TRBV5-1 and TRBJ2-1, is KAGVTQTPRYLIKTRGQQVTLSCSPISGHRSVSWYQQTPGQGLQFLFEYFSETQRNKGNFPGRFSGRQFSNSRSEMNVSTLELGDSALYLCASGSDSGGGSYNEQFFGPGTRLTVL.

This clonotype has more than one count but fewer than ten. This chain joins TRBV28 and TRBJ2-4; 8 bases map to TRBD1. The CDR3 totals 12 residues. V shed 9 bases, J shed 9 bases, and the junction held 7 bases outside the gene matches. From germline, CDR1 is MDHEN and CDR2 SYDVKM. The CDR3: CASTGGRGIQYF. The CDR3 bases are TGTGCCAGTACAGGGGGGAGAGGCATTCAGTACTTC. The full variable domain, its missing parts supplied by reference TRBV28 and TRBJ2-4, is DVKVTQSSRYLVKRTGEKVFLECVQDMDHENMFWYRQDPGLGLRLIYFSYDVKMKEKGDIPEGYSVSREKKERFSLILESASTNQTSMYLCASTGGRGIQYFGAGTRLSVL.

The chain recombines TRBV27 with TRBJ2-7; the match to TRBD1 covers 10 bases. V lost 1 base to trimming and J lost 5 bases; unmatched junction nucleotides: 14. Per the germline V gene, CDR1 is MNHEY and CDR2 is SMNVEV (reference sequence). The CDR3 totals 18 residues. The CDR3 sequence: CASSLFASRDRGGNEQYF. DNA of the CDR3: TGTGCCAGCAGTTTATTCGCCAGCCGGGACAGGGGCGGAAACGAGCAGTACTTC.

The rearrangement uses TRBV7-2 and TRBJ2-2; no firm D call. Germline CDR1 SGHTA, CDR2 FQGNSA. The germline V and J ends were trimmed by 5 bases and 5 bases, with 21 bases remaining between them. The CDR3 loop spans 17 amino acids. For the CDR3, the DNA is TGTGCCAGCAGCCTAGGACCAGGAGTTACGGTGACCGGGGAGCTGTTTTTT. It translates to CASSLGPGVTVTGELFF.

This sequence joins TRBV2 and TRBJ2-1; maybe TRBD1 (5 bases). Germline V gene sequence: CDR1 SNHLY, CDR2 FYNNEI. V lost 2 bases and J 5 bases, leaving 13 bases between the germline ends. CDR3 length: 15 amino acids. The CDR3 loop reads CASSELGLENNEQFF. The CDR3 nucleotides are TGTGCCAGCAGTGAATTGGGGCTAGAGAACAATGAGCAGTTCTTC.

Remarks on this clonotype: Germline and junction disagree at one end, which may indicate a read error. This chain links TRBV24-1 with TRBJ2-1; the match to TRBD2 covers 13 bases. The CDR3 has 16 residues. The germline V gene has CDR1 KGHDR and CDR2 SFDVKD. CDR3 loop: CTTSDRLAGGGNEQFF. The CDR3 bases are TGTACCACCAGTGACAGACTAGCGGGAGGCGGCAATGAGCAGTTCTTC.

This clonotype has a handful of counts. The genes are TRBV7-6 and TRBJ2-1; no firm D call. The CDR3 extends over 17 amino acids. The V gene lost 2 bases and the J gene lost 8 bases, with 22 bases spanning the gap. In germline, CDR1 is SGHVS, CDR2 FNYEAQ. CDR3: CASSLYSLGSPRDEQFF. As DNA, the CDR3 is TGTGCCAGCAGCTTATATTCCTTGGGCTCGCCTAGGGATGAGCAGTTCTTC.

There are many counts of this clonotype. The V call is TRBV6-5, the J call TRBJ2-5; 7 nucleotides agree with TRBD2. With 5 bases clipped from V and 7 bases from J, the junction kept 7 bases outside the gene matches. The CDR3 is 13 amino acids. Germline assignment: CDR1 MNHEY and CDR2 SVGAGI. In DNA, the CDR3 is TGTGCCAGCAGTCTTCGACTAGCTTTGACCCAGTACTTC. Its protein is CASSLRLALTQYF.

Of note for this clonotype: At one of its ends the junction is not consistent with the germline gene, which may arise from a read error. The V call is TRBV15, the J call TRBJ2-3; perhaps TRBD1 as D (5 bases). The CDR3 has 14 residues. CDR1 is LNHNV, CDR2 YYDKDF, per germline (reference sequence). The CDR3 reads CATSRDLTADTQYF. In nucleotides, the CDR3 is TGTGCTACCAGCAGAGATCTGACAGCAGATACGCAGTATTTT.

This clonotype was seen only a few times. This chain connects TRBV29-1 to TRBJ1-2, with a tentative D call TRBD1 (6 bases). CDR1 and CDR2 from the germline V gene are SQVTM and ANQGSEA. There are 13 residues in the CDR3. Trimming took 0 bases from V and 4 from J, leaving 9 bases between them. The CDR3, as DNA: TGCAGCGTTGAAGATCGGACAGCCTATGGCTACACCTTC. Translated, it gives CSVEDRTAYGYTF. The entire variable domain, with the rest obtained from reference TRBV29-1 and TRBJ1-2, is as follows: SAVISQKPSRDICQRGTSLTIQCQVDSQVTMMFWYRQQPGQSLTLIATANQGSEATYESGFVIDKFPISRPNLTFSTLTVSNMSPEDSSIYLCSVEDRTAYGYTFGSGTRLTVV.

This clonotype has just a few counts. This sequence joins TRBV6-5 and TRBJ2-5; 11 bases agree with TRBD2. The germline V gene encodes CDR1 MNHEY and CDR2 SVGAGI. Trimming cost V 6 bases and J 3 bases; bases outside gene matches: 3. The CDR3 is 14 amino acids. DNA of the CDR3: TGTGCCAGCAGGGATAGCGGGAGGGAAGAGACCCAGTACTTC. It specifies CASRDSGREETQYF.

This clonotype occurred a few times. This chain links TRBV6-5 with TRBJ1-1, with 9 bases aligning to TRBD1. The V and J ends lost 6 bases and 11 bases, in that order; junction bases with no gene match: 7. The CDR3 is 12 amino acids. Germline V gene sequence: CDR1 MNHEY, CDR2 SVGAGI. The CDR3 sequence: CASSTDRGDAFF. The CDR3 coding sequence is TGTGCCAGCAGCACGGACAGGGGAGACGCTTTCTTT.

J is TRBJ2-5 and V is TRBV20-1; 8 nucleotides match TRBD1. V lost 5 bases and J lost 4; bases outside the gene matches: 3. This CDR3 contains 12 residues. Germline V CDR1 and CDR2: DFQATT, SNEGSKA (reference sequence). The DNA of the CDR3 is TGCAGTGCTGGACAGGGTGGAGAGACCCAGTACTTC. Protein: CSAGQGGETQYF.

V usage is TRBV5-1 and J usage is TRBJ2-7, with TRBD1 identical over 7 bases. Losses at the gene ends were 4 bases for V and 5 bases for J; bases not matched to a gene: 3. Germline V lookup: CDR1 SGHRS, CDR2 YFSETQ. The CDR3 length is 12 residues. The CDR3 bases are TGCGCCAGCAGCATGACAGGGCACGAGCAGTACTTC. Residues: CASSMTGHEQYF.

The chain carries TRBV4-3 and TRBJ2-1; D may be TRBD1 (5 bases). This CDR3 is built from 14 residues. CDR1 and CDR2 (germline): LGHNA, YSLEER. Trimming pared 2 bases from V and 7 bases from J, leaving 12 bases between. The CDR3 reads CASSQLAGMNEQFF. The CDR3 DNA reads as TGCGCCAGCAGCCAACTTGCAGGGATGAATGAGCAGTTCTTC.

This chain links TRBV5-1 with TRBJ2-7; 9 nucleotides match TRBD2. This CDR3 region has 15 residues. Germline-derived CDR1 and CDR2 are SGHRS and YFSETQ. V lost 0 bases, J lost 6 bases, and 7 bases stayed unmatched. CDR3: CASSLGSAGGREQYF. CDR3 nucleotides: TGCGCCAGCAGCTTGGGTTCAGCGGGGGGTCGCGAGCAGTACTTC. Supplemented by reference TRBV5-1 and TRBJ2-7, the full variable domain reads KAGVTQTPRYLIKTRGQQVTLSCSPISGHRSVSWYQQTPGQGLQFLFEYFSETQRNKGNFPGRFSGRQFSNSRSEMNVSTLELGDSALYLCASSLGSAGGREQYFGPGTRLTVT.

The CDR3 nucleotides are TGTGCCAGCAGCCAGCCTACTAGCGTTAGTACAGATACGCAGTATTTT. Translating it yields CASSQPTSVSTDTQYF. The chain links TRBV3-1 to TRBJ2-3, with 7 bases lining up with TRBD2. From germline, CDR1 is LGHDT and CDR2 YNNKEL (reference sequence). Unmatched junction bases numbered 9, after V lost 3 bases and J lost 3 bases. The CDR3 loop spans 16 amino acids.

This chain connects TRBV7-2 to TRBJ2-7; a weak D match, TRBD1 (6 bases). Germline V gives CDR1 SGHTA, CDR2 FQGNSA. The length of the CDR3 is 13 residues. Trimming shortened V by 4 bases and J by 1 base, and 8 bases separated the two germline ends. This CDR3 reads CASSSGHSYEQYF. For the CDR3, the DNA is TGTGCCAGCAGCTCGGGACATTCCTACGAGCAGTACTTC.

The V call is TRBV2, the J call TRBJ2-7; 9 bases agree with TRBD1. This CDR3 spans 15 amino acids. Germline CDR1 SNHLY, CDR2 FYNNEI. The V segment lost 6 bases and the J segment 3 bases; nucleotides outside the gene matches: 9. CDR3 in amino acids: CASSVAGTGYYEQYF. The DNA of the CDR3 is TGTGCCAGCAGCGTAGCAGGGACAGGGTACTACGAGCAGTACTTC.

This clonotype was detected once. This rearrangement joins TRBV12-3 or TRBV12-4 to TRBJ2-1, with 10 bases fitting TRBD1. The CDR3 is 13 amino acids. With V trimmed by 6 bases and J by 7 bases, 3 bases remained unmatched. CDR3 nucleotides: TGTGCCAGCAGGAAGGGACAGGGGAATGAGCAGTTCTTC. Translated: CASRKGQGNEQFF.

This clonotype has a handful of counts. This chain uses TRBV29-1 with TRBJ2-5, with a weak D call TRBD2 (6 bases). The CDR3 runs 13 residues. V lost 0 bases, J lost 8 bases, and 13 bases lay in between. CDR1 and CDR2 (germline): SQVTM, ANQGSEA. The CDR3 DNA reads TGCAGCGTTGAAGATGGAGGGCGGCGCACCCAGTACTTC. This codes for CSVEDGGRRTQYF.

The CDR3 here is CASSPRQGVNTEAFF. In DNA form, the CDR3 reads TGCGCCAGCAGCCCGCGACAGGGAGTGAACACTGAAGCTTTCTTT. The V and J genes are TRBV5-1 and TRBJ1-1; 7 bases are a match to TRBD1. Trimming took 4 bases from V and 0 from J; bases not matched to a gene: 6. This CDR3 has 15 residues. CDR1 and CDR2 (germline): SGHRS, YFSETQ.